This TCR beta chain was sequenced for a study of Ad26.COV2.S vaccination and SARS-CoV-2 variants. Study-level background: Recipients of Ad26.COV2.S got it intramuscularly, once or twice 56 days apart. The study, taken as a whole, reports: Recipients of vaccine and of placebo showed similar breadth of their non-spike TCR repertoires. Substantial breadth was reportedly displayed by spike-specific CD8+ and CD4+ T cell responses after vaccination.

Measured with immunoSEQ multiplex PCR; TCRdb has only the in-frame clones, and not every one. The sample lists 200,000 to 300,000 clones; over 75% were seen once. In the case of this clone: Its antigen is not known.

Treatment in this sample: 19 received Ad26.COV2.S at low or high dose, single or two shots; about five received placebo; per-sample allocation not given. Sampling happened 63 days after the first vaccine or placebo injection. V lost 8 bases and J lost 1, with 9 bases in between. In germline, CDR1 is MNHEY, CDR2 SVGAGI. The CDR3 covers 12 residues. This TCR was recovered from a person aged 18-60 years who received the Ad26.COV2.S COVID-19 vaccine or a placebo. The rearrangement joins TRBV6-5 to TRBJ2-7; D not resolved. The material sequenced was peripheral blood, taken in a trial of Ad26.COV2.S vaccine versus placebo. The CDR3 DNA reads TGTGCCAGCCGACACGGGTCCTACGAGCAGTACTTC. Translating it yields CASRHGSYEQYF.